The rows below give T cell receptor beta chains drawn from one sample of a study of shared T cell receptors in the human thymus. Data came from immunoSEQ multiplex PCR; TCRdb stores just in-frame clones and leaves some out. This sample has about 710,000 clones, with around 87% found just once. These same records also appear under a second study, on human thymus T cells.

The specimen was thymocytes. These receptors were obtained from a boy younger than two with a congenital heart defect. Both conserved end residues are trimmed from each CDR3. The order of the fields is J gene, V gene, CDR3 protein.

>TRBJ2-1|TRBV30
AWRRDRGYNEQF
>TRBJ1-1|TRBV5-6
ASSSLRGLRNEAF
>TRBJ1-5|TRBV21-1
ASSKGNRGNQPQH
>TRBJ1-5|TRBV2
ASRHTSYSNQPQH
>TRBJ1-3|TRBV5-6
ASSLVGGHSSGNTIY
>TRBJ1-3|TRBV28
ASRPARGTIY
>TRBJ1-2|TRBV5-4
ASRVTGSNGYT
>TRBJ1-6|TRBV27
ASRTTGPTYNSPLH
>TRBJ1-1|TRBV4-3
ASRRTGDTEAF
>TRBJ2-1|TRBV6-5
ASNRGRNEQF
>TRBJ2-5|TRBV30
AWSAPGQKVPRRD
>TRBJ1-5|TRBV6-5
ASSLRTGNQPQH
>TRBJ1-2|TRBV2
ASSATEVNYGYT
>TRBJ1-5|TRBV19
ASEGRDPDSNQPQH
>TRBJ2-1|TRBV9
ASSGPGQGNEQF
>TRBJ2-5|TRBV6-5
ASSFRKRGETQY
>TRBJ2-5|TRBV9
ASSAARGALETQY
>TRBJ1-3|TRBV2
ASSGGPGTGAINSGNTIY
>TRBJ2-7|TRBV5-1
ASSLGLAGGMYEQY
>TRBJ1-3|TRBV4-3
ASSRPRTGGNSGNTIY
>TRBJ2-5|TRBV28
ASSQPRQGRGQETQY
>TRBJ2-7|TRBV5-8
ASSLRTWDSQRWSYEQY
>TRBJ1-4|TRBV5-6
ASSYLQGTNEKLF